Shown below are 22 T cell receptor beta chains from a single sample sequenced in a study of molecular identifiers for immune sequencing clone quantification. TCRdb called the PCR reads again in MiXCR, with one record for every CDR3 protein. The repertoire includes approximately 97,000 distinct CDR3 sequences, roughly 24% of them detected once, and under 1% sits in the top ten. The sample taken for sequencing was naive CD8+ T cells from blood, with Jurkat cell RNA spiked in. Noted subset: FACS-sorted CD8+CD4-CCR7+CD45RA+ naive T cells. The receptors were sampled from a human donor in good health. Some libraries in this study had Jurkat cell RNA spiked in.

This clonotype has ten or more counts. V gene TRBV9 combines with J gene TRBJ1-5; D is perhaps TRBD1 (5 bases). CDR1 is SGDLS, CDR2 YYNGEE, per germline. The CDR3 has 13 amino acids. The germline V and J ends were trimmed by 2 bases and 7 bases, with 10 bases remaining between them. The chain's CDR3 is CASSVSGAQPQHF. Written as DNA, the CDR3 is TGTGCCAGCAGCGTCTCCGGGGCCCAGCCCCAGCATTTT.

In regard to this clonotype: This may be a read error: a much more frequent sequence differs by one nucleotide. The gene calls are TRBV20-1 and TRBJ2-5; 9 nucleotides match TRBD2. Germline V gives CDR1 DFQATT, CDR2 SNEGSKA (reference sequence). The CDR3 consists of 16 residues. CDR3 nucleotides: TGCAGTGCTACCGAGCGGGAGGTCGTGTACCAAGAGCCCCAGTACTTC. Translated: CSATEREVVYQEPQYF.

The V and J genes are TRBV20-1 and TRBJ1-2; D call uncertain. The germline V gene has CDR1 DFQATT and CDR2 SNEGSKA (reference sequence). V shed 0 bases and J shed 7 bases, with 27 bases lying between them. The CDR3 is made up of 18 amino acids. The CDR3 is CSARDSGLGGLERGGYTF. In nucleotides, the CDR3 is TGCAGTGCTAGAGATAGTGGGTTGGGAGGACTGGAACGAGGTGGCTACACCTTC.

Concerning this clonotype itself: Possible read error: a much larger clone is one base away. The rearrangement joins TRBV29-1 to TRBJ2-7, with D maybe TRBD2 (6 bases). Germline assignment: CDR1 SQVTM and CDR2 ANQGSEA. This CDR3 has 14 amino acids. CDR3 protein: CSVVGLATLHEQNF. The DNA of the CDR3 is TGCAGCGTTGTGGGCCTAGCGACCCTCCACGAGCAGAACTTC.

The table lists this clonotype with many counts. The rearrangement links TRBV5-5 to TRBJ1-5, with 7 bases matching TRBD1. Germline CDR1 is SGHKS and CDR2 is YYEKEE (reference sequence). This CDR3 is built from 15 residues. V trimming: 0 bases; J trimming: 3 bases; junction bases outside the gene matches: 3. CDR3 protein: CASSLDGTVNQPQHF. The CDR3 nucleotides read TGTGCCAGCAGCTTGGACGGGACAGTCAATCAGCCCCAGCATTTT.

This clonotype came up many times. This chain links TRBV7-9 with TRBJ2-4; perhaps D is TRBD1 or TRBD2 (5 bases each). Germline values: CDR1 SEHNR, CDR2 FQNEAQ (reference sequence). The V gene lost 5 bases and the J gene lost 3 bases, with 17 bases spanning the gap. The CDR3 runs to 16 residues. CDR3 coding DNA: TGTGCCAGCAGCCCGCTGAGAGGGGTTGACAAAAACATTCAGTACTTC. It is translated as CASSPLRGVDKNIQYF.

The rearrangement links TRBV7-6 to TRBJ2-7; possible D gene TRBD2, 6 bases. Trimming shortened V by 4 bases and J by 5 bases, and 15 bases separated the two germline ends. Germline CDR1 and CDR2: SGHVS and FNYEAQ. CDR3 length: 14 amino acids. The CDR3 bases are TGTGCCAGCAGCTCGCCACCGGGGAGGCACGAGCAGTACTTC. Amino acid sequence: CASSSPPGRHEQYF.

The rearrangement links TRBV28 to TRBJ2-2; maybe TRBD2 (5 bases). V gave up 3 bases and J gave up 0 bases, with 14 bases separating them. The CDR3 spans 17 residues. From germline, CDR1 is MDHEN and CDR2 SYDVKM. This CDR3 reads CASSLVEGLANTGELFF. The CDR3 bases are TGTGCCAGCAGTTTGGTCGAGGGTCTCGCGAACACCGGGGAGCTGTTTTTT.

Notes on this clonotype: A much bigger clone sits one base away, suggesting this may be a read error. The chain has TRBV29-1 and TRBJ2-2, with a weak D call TRBD1 (6 bases). CDR3 length: 14 amino acids. CDR1 is SQVTM, CDR2 ANQGSEA, per germline. As DNA, the CDR3 is TGCAGCGTTGAAGGTACAGGGAACATCGGGGAGCTGTTTTTT. It yields the protein CSVEGTGNIGELFF.

This clonotype has only a few counts. A much larger clone differs from this one at a single base, so this may be a read error. The chain employs TRBV6-2 or TRBV6-3 and TRBJ2-5, with D perhaps TRBD2 (6 bases). The germline V gene encodes CDR1 MNHEY and CDR2 SVGEGT. This CDR3 contains 11 residues. V lost 7 bases and J 9 bases, leaving 12 bases between the germline ends. In nucleotides, the CDR3 is TGTGCCAGCATGTTCGGGGAGGCCCAGTACTTC. This codes for CASMFGEAQYF.

This clonotype was seen at least ten times. The chain has TRBV24-1 and TRBJ2-5; D is unclear. Germline V CDR1 and CDR2: KGHDR, SFDVKD. Trimming cost V 4 bases and J 1 base, with 3 bases left between them. The length of the CDR3 is 12 residues. The CDR3 sequence: CATSDVQETQYF. The CDR3 region has the DNA TGTGCCACCAGTGACGTCCAAGAGACCCAGTACTTC.

Regarding this clonotype: One base away lies a much larger clone, so this may be a sequencing read error. This chain connects TRBV3-1 to TRBJ2-2; D is possibly TRBD2 (6 bases). This CDR3 has 12 amino acids. Germline V gene sequence: CDR1 LGHDT, CDR2 YNNKEL (reference sequence). The CDR3 reads CASSQDHRELIF. CDR3 sequence (DNA): TGTGCCAGCAGCCAGGACCACCGGGAGCTGATTTTT. Looking up the rest from reference TRBV3-1 and TRBJ2-2 gives the full variable domain: DTAVSQTPKYLVTQMGNDKSIKCEQNLGHDTMYWYKQDSKKFLKIMFSYNNKELIINETVPNRFSPKSPDKAHLNLHINSLELGDSAVYFCASSQDHRELIFGEGSRLTVL.

This clonotype was counted many times. CDR3 sequence reads: CASSILGQAYSGNQPQHF. The CDR3 nucleotides read TGTGCCAGTAGTATTCTCGGACAAGCCTATTCGGGCAATCAGCCCCAGCATTTT. The chain employs TRBV19 and TRBJ1-5; possibly TRBD1 for D (5 bases). The CDR3 runs 18 residues. Trimming took off 3 bases at V and 2 bases at J, with 20 bases between the two ends. Looked up from germline, CDR1 is LNHDA and CDR2 is SQIVND (reference sequence).

This clonotype was picked up many times. CDR3 sequence reads: CSARDLAGRTYEQYF. Here the CDR3 DNA reads TGCAGTGCTAGAGATCTAGCGGGGCGGACCTACGAGCAGTACTTC. V usage is TRBV20-1 and J usage is TRBJ2-7, with 9 bases lining up with TRBD2. After removal of 0 bases from V and 2 bases from J, the junction contained 5 bases not matched to a gene. The CDR3 length is 15 residues. Germline V gene data show CDR1 as DFQATT and CDR2 as SNEGSKA (reference sequence).

This clonotype appeared a few times. J is TRBJ2-3 and V is TRBV21-1; TRBD1, the table's D call, lacks a check against the DNA. TRBV21-1 is a documented pseudogene. The length of the CDR3 is 17 residues. The CDR3 DNA reads as TGTGCCAGCAGCAAAGCTCAGGGGACCTCGAGCACAGATACGCAGTATTTT. This gives the protein CASSKAQGTSSTDTQYF.

With regard to this clonotype: This may be a read error, as it is one base from a much larger clone. V usage is TRBV5-3 and J usage is TRBJ1-1; the D gene is possibly TRBD1 (6 bases). TRBV5-3 counts as an open reading frame of uncertain function. The CDR3 contains 12 residues. CDR3 loop: CATRGGYTETFF. In nucleotides, the CDR3 is TGTGCCACCAGAGGGGGGTACACTGAAACTTTCTTT.

As to this clonotype: A much larger clone is a single base away; this may be a read error. This chain joins TRBV5-3 and TRBJ1-3, with D maybe TRBD1 (6 bases). TRBV5-3 is marked as an open reading frame, function uncertain. The CDR3 runs to 15 residues. CDR3 residues: CASSPGVSSGDTIYF. The CDR3 DNA sequence: TGTGCCAGCAGCCCAGGGGTGAGCTCTGGAGACACCATATATTTT.

The table lists this clonotype with a count of one. At one boundary the junction diverges from the germline segment, which might be a read error. V is TRBV6-2 or TRBV6-3 and J is TRBJ2-3, with TRBD2 matching over 7 bases. Per germline, CDR1 MNHEY and CDR2 SVGEGT. This CDR3 is 16 amino acids long. The CDR3 protein is CASRRLAAKSTDTQYF. The DNA for the CDR3 is TGTGCCAGCAGGAGGCTAGCGGCCAAAAGCACAGATACACAGTATTTT.

This chain connects TRBV9 to TRBJ2-2; D perhaps matches TRBD2 (7 bases). Trimming left V 3 bases short and J 2 bases short, with 14 bases between. Germline assignment: CDR1 SGDLS and CDR2 YYNGEE. The CDR3 covers 16 residues. This CDR3 is CASSEWGGPNTGELFF. The CDR3 DNA reads as TGTGCCAGCAGCGAGTGGGGGGGGCCAAACACCGGGGAGCTGTTTTTT.

This clonotype was recorded at least ten times. The CDR3 DNA reads as TGTGCCAGCAGTTGGCAGGGGAATTCACCCCTCCACTTT. It yields the protein CASSWQGNSPLHF. This chain connects TRBV25-1 to TRBJ1-6, with TRBD1 as a possible D gene (6 bases). Germline V lookup: CDR1 MGHDK, CDR2 SYGVNS. The V end was cut by 5 bases, the J end by 7 bases, with 9 bases between. The CDR3 sequence is 13 residues long.

This clonotype was found many times. The rearrangement links TRBV7-6 to TRBJ1-3; D is undetermined. The CDR3 has 15 residues. Germline V gene lookup returns CDR1 SGHVS and CDR2 FNYEAQ. Trimming removed 0 bases from V and 0 bases from J, with 6 bases in between. This CDR3 is CASSLAGVSGNTIYF. The CDR3 bases are TGTGCCAGCAGCTTAGCAGGCGTCTCTGGAAACACCATATATTTT. Looking up the rest from reference TRBV7-6 and TRBJ1-3 gives the full variable domain: GAGVSQSPRYKVTKRGQDVALRCDPISGHVSLYWYRQALGQGPEFLTYFNYEAQQDKSGLPNDRFSAERPEGSISTLTIQRTEQRDSAMYRCASSLAGVSGNTIYFGEGSWLTVV.

About this clonotype: It may be a read error: a sequence one base away is much more abundant. The conserved phenylalanine or tryptophan normally closing the CDR3 is absent here, so this likely arose from a read error. The chain recombines TRBV29-1 with TRBJ2-3; no definite D call. The CDR3 has 13 amino acids. From germline, CDR1 is SQVTM and CDR2 ANQGSEA. DNA for the CDR3: TGCAGTGTGTCCCTAGGTTCTAGAGATACGCAGTATCTT. Translation gives CSVSLGSRDTQYL.